This entry lists 17 T cell receptor beta chains sequenced from one sample in a study of metastatic and nonmetastatic thyroid tumors. There were no patients who had received any treatment before thyroid surgery. TCRdb re-called the PCR reads with MiXCR. In the table there are around 64,000 clones, 4% to 4.5% of which are singletons. Sequenced: blood. The source of these receptors is a female donor with papillary thyroid cancer or a benign thyroid nodule (not recorded which). Some clones in this sample may be carry-over from other donors' samples.

This clone was seen at least ten times. This chain connects TRBV6-1 to TRBJ2-3; D call uncertain. The CDR3 runs 12 residues. Between the trimmed V and J ends, which lost 4 bases and 5 bases, there was a span of 7 bases. Germline V gives CDR1 MNHNS, CDR2 SASEGT. CDR3 loop: CASSGPLDTQYF. In DNA form, the CDR3 reads TGTGCCAGCAGTGGCCCCTTAGATACGCAGTATTTT.

This clone was counted many times. The chain employs TRBV19 and TRBJ1-5; D remains ambiguous. Trimming cost V 1 base and J 0 bases, with 7 bases left between them. CDR1 LNHDA and CDR2 SQIVND come from the germline V gene (reference sequence). The CDR3 loop spans 15 amino acids. CDR3 DNA: TGTGCCAGTAGTATAGGGAGCTATAGCAATCAGCCCCAGCATTTT. This encodes CASSIGSYSNQPQHF.

This clone was recorded at least ten times. The genes are TRBV2 and TRBJ1-2; D unresolved. The CDR3 extends over 11 amino acids. V was clipped by 3 bases and J by 3 bases, with 2 bases between them. Per the germline V gene, CDR1 is SNHLY and CDR2 is FYNNEI. CDR3 in amino acids: CASSDYYGYTF. The CDR3 DNA is TGTGCCAGCAGTGACTACTATGGCTACACCTTC.

The chain recombines TRBV20-1 with TRBJ1-5, with 8 nucleotides matching TRBD1. CDR1 is DFQATT, CDR2 SNEGSKA, per germline (reference sequence). With 0 bases clipped from V and 5 bases from J, the junction kept 9 bases outside the gene matches. The CDR3 is 16 residues long. The chain's CDR3 is CSARDAPDREHQPQHF. CDR3 DNA sequence: TGCAGTGCTAGAGACGCCCCGGACAGGGAACATCAGCCCCAGCATTTT.

With respect to this clone: A much larger clone lies a single base off, so this may be a read error. The chain's CDR3 is CASGTSVSEQFF. DNA for the CDR3: TGCGCCAGTGGGACTAGCGTGAGTGAGCAGTTCTTC. The chain employs TRBV10-1 and TRBJ2-1; 10 bases fit TRBD2. This CDR3 comprises 12 residues. V shed 9 bases, J shed 9 bases, and the junction held 5 bases outside the gene matches. Germline V gene sequence: CDR1 WNHNN, CDR2 SYGVQD (reference sequence).

The CDR3 coding sequence is TGTGCCAGCATTGAGAACTACGAGCAGTACTTC. Its translation is CASIENYEQYF. The rearrangement joins TRBV2 to TRBJ2-7; D unresolved. Trimming took 7 bases from V and 3 from J, leaving 7 bases between them. Per the germline V gene, CDR1 is SNHLY and CDR2 is FYNNEI. This CDR3 has 11 residues.

The chain is built from TRBV19 and TRBJ2-4; a weak D match, TRBD1 (6 bases). This CDR3 comprises 16 residues. The V gene lost 4 bases and the J gene lost 7 bases, with 20 bases spanning the gap. The germline V gene has CDR1 LNHDA and CDR2 SQIVND (reference sequence). The chain's CDR3 is CASSTGHAGLNNIQYF. DNA for the CDR3: TGTGCCAGTAGTACGGGACATGCAGGGCTAAACAACATTCAGTACTTC.

This clone was recorded at least ten times. The chain couples TRBV27 to TRBJ2-7, with TRBD1 matching over 9 bases. The ends lost 2 bases at V and 5 bases at J; junction bases unmatched: 4. Germline CDR1 reads MNHEY; CDR2 reads SMNVEV (reference sequence). The CDR3 consists of 14 residues. Here the CDR3 reads CASSLKQGAHEQYF. The CDR3 DNA reads TGTGCCAGCAGTTTAAAACAGGGGGCCCACGAGCAGTACTTC.

This clone appeared a few times. The CDR3 loop reads CASSKAWPTDTQYF. The CDR3 DNA reads as TGTGCCAGCAGTAAAGCATGGCCCACTGATACGCAGTATTTT. This chain links TRBV6-4 with TRBJ2-3; unclear D gene. The CDR3 is 14 amino acids. The V end lost 5 bases, the J end lost 6 bases, and 15 bases lay between the germline ends. Germline V gene data show CDR1 as MRHNA and CDR2 as SNTAGT.

Only a few counts were recorded for this clone. The gene calls are TRBV6-1 and TRBJ1-5; no definite D call. Trimming took off 3 bases at V and 5 bases at J, with 14 bases between the two ends. The germline gives CDR1 MNHNS, CDR2 SASEGT. This CDR3 region has 15 residues. CDR3 protein: CASSDLMGNDQPQHF. In nucleotides, the CDR3 is TGTGCCAGCAGTGATCTGATGGGGAACGATCAGCCCCAGCATTTT.

This clone has at least ten counts. V usage is TRBV11-3 and J usage is TRBJ2-7; no firm D call. With 3 bases removed from V and 0 bases from J, the gap between germline ends came to 6 bases. The CDR3 spans 13 residues. Per germline, CDR1 SGHNT and CDR2 YENEEA. The CDR3 coding sequence is TGTGCCAGCAGCTTCGGACCCTCCTACGAGCAGTACTTC. This codes for CASSFGPSYEQYF.

This clone was found many times. A read error may explain this, as a much larger clone is one base away. This chain uses TRBV5-1 with TRBJ2-2; D unclear. The CDR3 is 14 residues long. CDR1 and CDR2 (germline): SGHRS, YFSETQ. CDR3 sequence reads: CTSSLSWKAGELFF. The DNA of the CDR3 is TGCACCAGCAGCCTGAGCTGGAAGGCCGGGGAGCTGTTTTTT. The complete variable domain, with remaining parts taken from reference TRBV5-1 and TRBJ2-2, reads KAGVTQTPRYLIKTRGQQVTLSCSPISGHRSVSWYQQTPGQGLQFLFEYFSETQRNKGNFPGRFSGRQFSNSRSEMNVSTLELGDSALYLCTSSLSWKAGELFFGEGSRLTVL.

This clone showed up many times. The chain carries TRBV20-1 and TRBJ2-1; the match to TRBD2 covers 14 bases. V dropped 2 bases and J dropped 0; count of bases not matched to a gene: 3. CDR1 and CDR2 from the germline V gene are DFQATT and SNEGSKA (reference sequence). There are 17 residues in the CDR3. In nucleotides, the CDR3 is TGCAGTGCTAGAAGCGGACTAGCGGGAGGCTCCTACAATGAGCAGTTCTTC. Translating gives CSARSGLAGGSYNEQFF.

V is TRBV20-1 and J is TRBJ1-2, with D tentatively TRBD1 (6 bases). Germline CDR1 DFQATT, CDR2 SNEGSKA (reference sequence). The V end lost 3 bases, the J end lost 4 bases, and 21 bases lay between the germline ends. CDR3 length: 16 residues. CDR3 in DNA: TGCAGTGCTAGGACTGTTGTACCAGGGGTGGGCTATGGCTACACCTTC. It yields the protein CSARTVVPGVGYGYTF.

This clone was picked up many times. V usage is TRBV19 and J usage is TRBJ2-3; possibly TRBD2 for D (6 bases). This CDR3 spans 13 amino acids. V was clipped by 6 bases and J by 3 bases, with 10 bases between them. Germline lookup yields CDR1 LNHDA and CDR2 SQIVND (reference sequence). The chain's CDR3 is CASSSSGTDTQYF. CDR3 DNA: TGTGCCAGTAGCAGTAGCGGTACAGATACGCAGTATTTT.

This clone was counted ten times or more. The chain is built from TRBV5-1 and TRBJ2-7; 9 bases fit TRBD1. The CDR3 loop spans 15 amino acids. Germline V CDR1 and CDR2: SGHRS, YFSETQ. V dropped 4 bases and J dropped 7; count of bases not matched to a gene: 12. CDR3 sequence reads: CASSKLAGTGSEQYF. The CDR3 bases are TGCGCCAGCAGCAAACTTGCCGGGACAGGGTCTGAGCAGTACTTC.

This clone has just a few counts. The chain combines TRBV6-1 with TRBJ2-2; D gene uncertain. Germline CDR1 reads MNHNS; CDR2 reads SASEGT. Trimming pared 6 bases from V and 7 bases from J, leaving 15 bases between. The CDR3 has 14 residues. CDR3 amino acids: CASRIEVVGGELFF. As DNA, the CDR3 is TGTGCCAGCAGGATCGAGGTGGTGGGCGGGGAGCTGTTTTTT.